This is a list of T cell receptor beta chains from one sample in a study of blood T cell repertoires in COVID-19. Measured with immunoSEQ multiplex PCR; TCRdb has only the in-frame clones, and not every one. The repertoire holds 130,000 or so clones, with about 79% as singletons. Material for sequencing was PBMCs or T cells enriched from blood (not recorded which). These receptor sequences come from a man aged 45-65 years who had recovered from COVID-19. The CDR3 runs from the conserved cysteine through the conserved F or W. The D gene is left open where the match is weak. The listing skips clone size in some rows; elsewhere it reads once, few, many or a size class.

clone size | D gene | J gene | V gene | CDR3 protein | CDR3 DNA
NA | TRBD1 | TRBJ1-3 | TRBV6-5 | CASSFDRDSGNTIYF | TGTGCCAGCAGCTTCGACAGGGACTCTGGAAACACCATATATTTT
NA | TRBD2 | TRBJ2-1 | TRBV10-1 | CASSEAGGRNEQFF | TGCGCCAGCAGTGAGGCGGGGGGAAGGAATGAGCAGTTCTTC
NA | TRBD1 | TRBJ2-7 | TRBV6-2/TRBV6-3 | CASSYSLTGYEQYF | TGTGCCAGCAGTTACTCACTGACAGGGTACGAGCAGTACTTC
once | TRBD1 | TRBJ2-1 | TRBV3-1/TRBV3-2 | CASSQGRGTGLSYNEQFF | TGTGCCAGCAGCCAAGGAAGGGGGACAGGTCTCTCCTACAATGAGCAGTTCTTC
NA | NA | TRBJ2-2 | TRBV11-3 | CASSTGGRYTGELFF | TGTGCCAGCAGCACTGGGGGGAGGTACACCGGGGAGCTGTTTTTT
NA | NA | TRBJ1-2 | TRBV7-9 | CASSLGEGNGYTF | TGTGCCAGCAGCTTAGGGGAGGGGAATGGCTACACCTTC
NA | TRBD1 | TRBJ2-1 | TRBV29-1 | CSGRTGGAGNEQFF | TGCAGCGGCCGTACAGGGGGCGCCGGCAATGAGCAGTTCTTC
few | TRBD2 | TRBJ2-1 | TRBV5-1 | CASRPRLAGGTGNEQFF | TGCGCCAGCCGACCACGACTAGCGGGGGGGACAGGCAATGAGCAGTTCTTC
NA | NA | TRBJ1-4 | TRBV19 | CASRRGTNEKLFF | TGTGCCAGTAGAAGGGGTACTAATGAAAAACTGTTTTTT
NA | NA | TRBJ2-5 | TRBV6-5 | CASSYSGGLQETQYF | TGTGCCAGCAGTTACTCCGGCGGACTCCAAGAGACCCAGTACTTC
NA | NA | TRBJ2-7 | TRBV20-1 | CSARDSEGINF | TGCAGTGCTAGAGATTCGGAGGGTATCAACTTC
once | NA | TRBJ2-6 | TRBV5-1 | CASSSGGTGPHSGANVLTF | TGCGCCAGCAGCTCGGGGGGGACAGGGCCTCACTCTGGGGCCAACGTCCTGACTTTC
NA | TRBD2 | TRBJ2-7 | TRBV7-2 | CASSFSSGGTGYEQYF | TGTGCCAGCAGCTTCTCTAGCGGGGGGACCGGCTACGAGCAGTACTTC
once | NA | TRBJ2-4 | TRBV6-5 | CASSYSYREAKNIQYF | TGTGCCAGCAGTTACTCTTATCGGGAGGCCAAAAACATTCAGTACTTC
NA | NA | TRBJ2-1 | TRBV14 | CASSQETWAEQFF | TGTGCCAGCAGCCAAGAGACCTGGGCTGAGCAGTTCTTC
NA | NA | TRBJ2-1 | TRBV3-1/TRBV3-2 | CASSQELADNEQFF | TGTGCCAGCAGCCAAGAGTTAGCCGACAATGAGCAGTTCTTC
NA | TRBD1 | TRBJ1-4 | TRBV5-4 | CASTTDRGGEKLFF | TGTGCCAGCACCACGGACAGGGGAGGTGAAAAACTGTTTTTT
NA | TRBD2 | TRBJ2-5 | TRBV4-1 | CASSLQPLLAGARETQYF | TGCGCCAGCAGCCTACAGCCCCTACTAGCGGGGGCAAGAGAGACCCAGTACTTC
NA | NA | TRBJ1-2 | TRBV10-3 | CAISGQYGYTF | TGTGCCATCAGTGGTCAATATGGCTACACCTTC
NA | NA | TRBJ1-1 | TRBV4-3 | CASSQEIGGVAEAFF | TGCGCCAGCAGCCAAGAAATAGGGGGGGTGGCTGAAGCTTTCTTT
NA | NA | TRBJ2-3 | TRBV29-1 | CSGSVVARVDTQYF | TGCAGCGGATCCGTCGTGGCGCGGGTAGATACGCAGTATTTT
NA | TRBD1 | TRBJ1-1 | TRBV27 | CASITRTGPNTEAFF | TGTGCCAGCATTACCCGGACAGGACCGAACACTGAAGCTTTCTTT
NA | TRBD1 | TRBJ2-3 | TRBV4-3 | CASSQPGQGSTDTQYF | TGCGCCAGCAGCCAACCGGGACAGGGTAGCACAGATACGCAGTATTTT
once | TRBD1 | TRBJ2-1 | TRBV19 | CASSTRVLRTGSVPEQFF | TGTGCCAGTAGTACTCGAGTCCTTCGGACAGGGAGCGTCCCCGAGCAGTTCTTC
NA | NA | TRBJ2-2 | TRBV5-1 | CASSFSGGATGELFF | TGCGCCAGCAGCTTCAGTGGGGGGGCCACCGGGGAGCTGTTTTTT
NA | TRBD2 | TRBJ2-7 | TRBV4-1 | CASSQAFAGGSSYEQYF | TGCGCCAGCAGCCAAGCCTTCGCGGGGGGGAGCTCCTACGAGCAGTACTTC
NA | TRBD2 | TRBJ2-7 | TRBV7-2 | CASSTRTSGVNYEQYF | TGTGCCAGCAGCACGCGGACTAGCGGGGTGAACTACGAGCAGTACTTC
NA | TRBD1 | TRBJ2-2 | TRBV29-1 | CSVRRDSNTGELFF | TGCAGCGTACGCCGGGACAGCAACACCGGGGAGCTGTTTTTT
NA | NA | TRBJ1-1 | TRBV12-3/TRBV12-4 | CASSFRGPEAFF | TGTGCCAGCAGTTTTAGAGGCCCTGAAGCTTTCTTT
NA | NA | TRBJ2-5 | TRBV5-4 | CASSLALQETQYF | TGTGCCAGCAGCTTGGCTTTGCAAGAGACCCAGTACTTC
NA | TRBD1 | TRBJ2-3 | TRBV5-1 | CASSPRQGPDTQYF | TGCGCCAGCAGCCCTCGACAGGGTCCAGATACGCAGTATTTT
NA | NA | TRBJ1-2 | TRBV6-5 | CASSYAGPRQGYTF | TGTGCCAGCAGTTACGCGGGACCGAGGCAGGGCTACACCTTC
NA | NA | TRBJ1-3 | TRBV19 | CASSIGPGNSGNTIYF | TGTGCCAGTAGTATAGGTCCGGGGAACTCTGGAAACACCATATATTTT
NA | TRBD1 | TRBJ1-2 | TRBV7-2 | CASSPGQGAYGYTF | TGTGCCAGCAGCCCGGGACAGGGGGCGTATGGCTACACCTTC
NA | NA | TRBJ2-7 | TRBV21-1 | CASSKAGDRRAYEQYF | TGTGCCAGCAGCAAAGCGGGGGACAGGCGAGCCTACGAGCAGTACTTC
few | NA | TRBJ1-3 | TRBV9 | CASSVGQAGNTIYF | TGTGCCAGCAGCGTAGGACAGGCTGGAAACACCATATATTTT
NA | TRBD1 | TRBJ1-1 | TRBV3-1/TRBV3-2 | CASSPGPGQGFPEAFF | TGTGCCAGCAGCCCTGGGCCGGGACAGGGGTTCCCTGAAGCTTTCTTT
once | NA | TRBJ2-1 | TRBV7-7 | CASSLAADNEQFF | TGTGCTAGCAGCTTAGCGGCGGACAATGAGCAGTTCTTC
NA | TRBD1 | TRBJ2-7 | TRBV7-9 | CASSLRDSHYEQYF | TGTGCCAGCAGCCTCCGGGACAGCCACTACGAGCAGTACTTC
NA | NA | TRBJ2-6 | TRBV19 | CASTLDFSGANVLTF | TGTGCCAGTACTCTCGACTTCTCTGGGGCCAACGTCCTGACTTTC
NA | NA | TRBJ1-2 | TRBV7-9 | CASSLIAYGYTF | TGTGCCAGCAGCTTAATAGCGTATGGCTACACCTTC
NA | TRBD1 | TRBJ1-6 | TRBV25-1 | CASSGTGPNSPLHF | TGTGCCAGCAGCGGGACAGGACCCAATTCACCCCTCCACTTT
NA | NA | TRBJ2-7 | TRBV13 | CASSSSSYEQYF | TGTGCCAGCAGCTCCAGCTCCTACGAGCAGTACTTC
NA | NA | TRBJ2-2 | TRBV7-2 | CASSLVGGGAGDTGELFF | TGTGCCAGCAGCTTAGTAGGTGGGGGGGCCGGAGACACCGGGGAGCTGTTTTTT
NA | TRBD2 | TRBJ2-3 | TRBV3-1/TRBV3-2 | CASSGGAPDTQYF | TGTGCCAGTAGCGGGGGGGCACCAGATACGCAGTATTTT
NA | TRBD1 | TRBJ2-5 | TRBV7-6 | CASSLGGTGGQETQYF | TGTGCCAGCAGCTTAGGTGGGACAGGGGGACAAGAGACCCAGTACTTC
NA | TRBD1 | TRBJ2-3 | TRBV5-6 | CASRPLTGGAGTDTQYF | TGTGCCAGCAGACCTCTGACAGGGGGCGCGGGCACAGATACGCAGTATTTT
NA | TRBD1 | TRBJ1-2 | TRBV10-3 | CAISGGTAYGYTF | TGTGCCATCAGTGGCGGGACAGCCTATGGCTACACCTTC
NA | NA | TRBJ2-2 | TRBV5-8 | CASSLERLRTGELFF | TGTGCCAGCAGCTTGGAGCGACTACGCACCGGGGAGCTGTTTTTT
NA | NA | TRBJ1-1 | TRBV7-2 | CASSLDLGGGTEAFF | TGTGCCAGCAGCTTAGATTTGGGCGGGGGGACTGAAGCTTTCTTT
NA | NA | TRBJ2-7 | TRBV4-3 | CASSQDLDGTWHYEQYF | TGCGCCAGCAGCCAAGATTTGGACGGGACTTGGCACTACGAGCAGTACTTC
NA | NA | TRBJ2-7 | TRBV7-2 | CASSLEGAYEQYF | TGTGCCAGCAGCTTAGAGGGGGCCTACGAGCAGTACTTC
NA | NA | TRBJ2-7 | TRBV9 | CASSVPGQSKSYF | TGTGCCAGCAGCGTACCAGGACAGTCAAAGTCGTACTTC